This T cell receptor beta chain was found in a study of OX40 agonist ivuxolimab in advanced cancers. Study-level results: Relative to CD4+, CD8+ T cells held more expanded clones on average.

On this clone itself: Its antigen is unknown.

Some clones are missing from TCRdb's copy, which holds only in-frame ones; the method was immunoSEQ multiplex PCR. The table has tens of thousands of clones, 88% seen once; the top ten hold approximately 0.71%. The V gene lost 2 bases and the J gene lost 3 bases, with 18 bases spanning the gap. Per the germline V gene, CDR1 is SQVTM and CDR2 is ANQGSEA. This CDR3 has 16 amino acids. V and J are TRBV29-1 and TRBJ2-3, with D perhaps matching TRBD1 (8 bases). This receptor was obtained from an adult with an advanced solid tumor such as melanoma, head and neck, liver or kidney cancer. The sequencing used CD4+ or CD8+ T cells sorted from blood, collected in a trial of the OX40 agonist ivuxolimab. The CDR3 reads CSVEIQGQGGTDTQYF. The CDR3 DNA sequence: TGCAGCGTTGAAATCCAAGGACAGGGAGGGACAGATACGCAGTATTTT.